Below are 7 T cell receptor beta chains sequenced from a single sample in a study of blood T cell repertoires in COVID-19 (dated by TCRdb to about 2020). The library was generated by the immunoSEQ multiplex PCR assay. TCRdb holds this immuneACCESS table with in-frame rearrangements only. Some clones are missing; in checked studies, unresolved V genes explain under half, and the rest has no known cause. A total of over 250,000 clones appear in this sample, 88% of them only once. The ten largest clones take up 2% to 2.5% of the sample. Sequenced sample: PBMCs or T cells enriched from blood (not recorded which). These receptors all stem from an older woman in a cohort exposed to, infected with or recovered from COVID-19 (not recorded which).

The rearrangement links TRBV18 to TRBJ1-3; 9 bases agree with TRBD1. V lost 4 bases to trimming and J lost 4 bases; unmatched junction nucleotides: 8. Germline CDR1 KGHSH, CDR2 LQKENI. This CDR3 is 16 amino acids long. The CDR3 DNA reads as TGTGCCAGCTCACAAACCACAGGGGGCTACGGAAACACCATATATTTT. This encodes CASSQTTGGYGNTIYF.

CDR3 residues: CASSINGAWNQPQHF. The CDR3 DNA reads TGTGCCAGTAGTATAAATGGGGCTTGGAATCAGCCCCAGCATTTT. V gene TRBV19 combines with J gene TRBJ1-5; maybe TRBD1 (5 bases). V lost 2 bases, J lost 4 bases, and 12 bases lay in between. The CDR3 length is 15 residues. Germline CDR1 LNHDA, CDR2 SQIVND (reference sequence).

This clone was detected only once. The CDR3 bases are TGTGCCAGCACCCTAGACCCAGGGGTGACTGAAGCTTTCTTT. Its protein product is CASTLDPGVTEAFF. The V and J genes are TRBV2 and TRBJ1-1, with a possible D match to TRBD1 (6 bases). The CDR3 runs to 14 residues. The V and J ends lost 7 bases and 5 bases respectively, with 17 bases between them. Germline assignment: CDR1 SNHLY and CDR2 FYNNEI.

The chain is built from TRBV28 and TRBJ2-3, with D possibly being TRBD1 (6 bases). V was clipped by 8 bases and J by 3 bases, with 18 bases between them. The CDR3 extends over 15 amino acids. Looked up from germline, CDR1 is MDHEN and CDR2 is SYDVKM. In DNA, the CDR3 is TGTGCCAGCGGGTGGGCAGGGGTCAGGACAGATACGCAGTATTTT. Translating gives CASGWAGVRTDTQYF.

This clone turned up a few times. The V gene is TRBV7-9, the J gene TRBJ2-5; 8 bases agree with TRBD1. The CDR3 loop spans 15 amino acids. Trimming cost V 5 bases and J 2 bases; bases outside gene matches: 7. CDR1 and CDR2 (germline): SEHNR, FQNEAQ (reference sequence). The CDR3 DNA follows: TGTGCCAGCAGCACCTGGACAGGGCTACAAGAGACCCAGTACTTC. Amino acids: CASSTWTGLQETQYF.

This chain connects TRBV20-1 to TRBJ2-2, with a tentative D call TRBD2 (5 bases). Germline CDR1 reads DFQATT; CDR2 reads SNEGSKA (reference sequence). The CDR3 covers 14 residues. V gave up 3 bases and J gave up 4 bases, with 12 bases separating them. The CDR3 nucleotides read TGCAGTGCTAGTCGGAGCGGAAGCACCGGGGAGCTGTTTTTT. This sequence encodes CSASRSGSTGELFF.

This chain connects TRBV2 to TRBJ2-1, with D maybe TRBD2 (6 bases). The CDR3 covers 15 residues. V dropped 2 bases and J dropped 5 bases, with 13 bases sitting between them. The germline gives CDR1 SNHLY, CDR2 FYNNEI. CDR3 amino acids: CASSERPSVDNEQFF. CDR3 in DNA: TGTGCCAGCAGTGAACGGCCTAGCGTAGACAATGAGCAGTTCTTC.